The 7 T cell receptor beta chains given below trace back to one sample, sequenced in a study of early T cells in non-severe SARS-CoV-2 infection. TCRdb processed the 5' RACE reads anew with MiXCR; each CDR3 protein has one entry. The sample gives roughly 24,000 distinct CDR3 sequences, 5% of which show up once; 3.5% to 4.5% is in the top ten. The material sequenced was whole blood. All receptors come from an adult who was a healthcare worker with PCR-confirmed SARS-CoV-2 infection or an uninfected control (not recorded which).

This clonotype is deemed medium-sized. V is TRBV12-3 or TRBV12-4 and J is TRBJ2-7; D call uncertain. The V gene lost 6 bases and the J gene lost 3 bases, with 9 bases spanning the gap. The CDR3 length is 12 residues. CDR3 sequence reads: CASSFDIYEQYF. The CDR3 coding sequence is TGTGCCAGCAGCTTTGACATCTACGAGCAGTACTTC.

The chain employs TRBV5-1 and TRBJ2-2; D unclear. Germline V gene sequence: CDR1 SGHRS, CDR2 YFSETQ. Trimming stripped 1 base from V and 2 bases from J, with 6 bases between. CDR3 size: 14 residues. The CDR3 is CASSLRHNTGELFF. CDR3 DNA: TGCGCCAGCAGCTTGCGGCACAACACCGGGGAGCTGTTTTTT.

This clonotype is medium-sized by share. This chain's CDR3 is CAISEQGNEQYF. The CDR3 DNA sequence: TGTGCCATCAGCGAACAGGGGAACGAGCAGTACTTC. The chain employs TRBV10-3 and TRBJ2-7, with 7 bases lining up with TRBD1. The CDR3 has 12 residues. With V trimmed by 6 bases and J by 5 bases, 4 bases remained unmatched. The germline V gene encodes CDR1 ENHRY and CDR2 SYGVKD.

This chain links TRBV11-2 with TRBJ2-3; D assignment may be TRBD1 or TRBD2 (6 bases each). Germline values: CDR1 SGHAT, CDR2 FQNNGV. V lost 5 bases and J 5 bases, leaving 14 bases between the germline ends. The CDR3 is 14 residues long. CDR3 bases: TGTGCCAGCAGCCCCTGGACAGCGGGAGATACGCAGTATTTT. Translating gives CASSPWTAGDTQYF.

In its sample, this clonotype was seen a few times. The chain links TRBV6-2 or TRBV6-3 to TRBJ2-7; D remains unclear. The CDR3 runs 13 residues. From germline, CDR1 is MNHEY and CDR2 SVGEGT. The V end was cut by 6 bases, the J end by 1 base, with 10 bases between. CDR3 in amino acids: CASRRWISYEQYF. DNA for the CDR3: TGTGCCAGCAGGAGGTGGATATCCTACGAGCAGTACTTC.

This clonotype showed up many times. The V call is TRBV27, the J call TRBJ2-7, with D possibly called TRBD1 or TRBD2 (6 bases each). Looked up from germline, CDR1 is MNHEY and CDR2 is SMNVEV (reference sequence). This CDR3 is built from 11 residues. V was shortened by 5 bases and J by 6 bases, with 8 bases between the two germline ends. The CDR3 loop reads CASSGGGEQYF. As DNA, the CDR3 is TGTGCCAGCAGTGGAGGGGGCGAGCAGTACTTC.

This clonotype was detected many times. This sequence joins TRBV9 and TRBJ2-1; no firm D call. Trimming removed 4 bases at V and 6 bases at J, with 11 bases between. The germline gives CDR1 SGDLS, CDR2 YYNGEE. The length of the CDR3 is 13 residues. The CDR3 nucleotides read TGTGCCAGCAGCCTGACCAGTGGCAATGAGCAGTTCTTC. Amino acids: CASSLTSGNEQFF.